Shown below are 16 T cell receptor beta chains from a single sample sequenced in a study of cytotoxic CD8 clonotypes in ibrutinib-treated CLL. Clones were sequenced by immunoSEQ multiplex PCR, and TCRdb holds only the in-frame ones, with some missing. The sample includes around 150,000 clones, 80% of them seen just once. This specimen was PBMCs, taken after 36 months of ibrutinib treatment. Receptors originate from a human donor with chronic lymphocytic leukemia.

The chain links TRBV18 to TRBJ2-6; 11 bases agree with TRBD1. Looked up from germline, CDR1 is KGHSH and CDR2 is LQKENI. The trim removed 5 bases at V and 4 bases at J, leaving 7 bases unmatched. The CDR3 contains 17 residues. The CDR3 here is CASSLGQGARGANVLTF. The CDR3 DNA follows: TGTGCCAGCTCATTAGGACAGGGGGCGCGAGGGGCCAACGTCCTGACTTTC.

This clone was seen only a few times. The V gene is TRBV28, the J gene TRBJ1-4, with TRBD1 matching over 7 bases. Germline V gene sequence: CDR1 MDHEN, CDR2 SYDVKM. J lost 16 bases, V lost 6 bases, and 11 bases had no gene match. CDR3 length: 12 amino acids. CDR3 nucleotides: TGTGCCAGCAGAGGAGACAGGGCCGAGCGGTTTTTT. This translates into CASRGDRAERFF.

V is TRBV30 and J is TRBJ2-7; D is undetermined. Trimming stripped 0 bases from V and 4 bases from J, with 7 bases between. The V gene's germline CDR1 is GTSNPN and CDR2 SVGIG (reference sequence). The CDR3 is made up of 12 amino acids. The chain's CDR3 is CAWSVTPYEQYF. CDR3 sequence (DNA): TGTGCCTGGAGTGTAACCCCTTACGAGCAGTACTTC.

The chain recombines TRBV27 with TRBJ2-3; 7 positions match TRBD1. Germline V gene lookup returns CDR1 MNHEY and CDR2 SMNVEV (reference sequence). J lost 0 bases, V lost 3 bases, and 3 bases had no gene match. The CDR3 is 15 residues long. The CDR3 protein is CASSFDRASTDTQYF. CDR3 DNA: TGTGCCAGCAGTTTTGACAGGGCAAGCACAGATACGCAGTATTTT.

This clone occurred a few times. The rearrangement joins TRBV19 to TRBJ1-5, with D unclear. Germline assignment: CDR1 LNHDA and CDR2 SQIVND (reference sequence). V was trimmed by 3 bases and J by 0 bases, leaving 9 bases between them. The CDR3 sequence is 15 residues long. CDR3 in DNA: TGTGCCAGTAGTATCCGACACTATAGCAATCAGCCCCAGCATTTT. Its protein product is CASSIRHYSNQPQHF.

The chain employs TRBV18 and TRBJ1-2; D call uncertain. V lost 2 bases to trimming and J lost 3 bases, with 16 bases between them. The CDR3 totals 16 residues. In germline, CDR1 is KGHSH, CDR2 LQKENI. CDR3 in DNA: TGTGCCAGCTCACCATCTGGAGGCTCACTCTACTATGGCTACACCTTC. Translating gives CASSPSGGSLYYGYTF.

This clone turned up a few times. The chain couples TRBV19 to TRBJ2-2; TRBD2 agrees at 8 bases. Germline V lookup: CDR1 LNHDA, CDR2 SQIVND (reference sequence). V was pared by 7 bases and J by 5 bases, with 9 bases of the junction left unmatched. The CDR3 totals 15 residues. CDR3 in amino acids: CASIREGLPTGELFF. The CDR3 DNA reads TGTGCCAGTATACGGGAGGGCCTCCCGACCGGGGAGCTGTTTTTT.

V is TRBV6-6 and J is TRBJ2-2; 9 bases align to TRBD1. V was pared by 5 bases and J by 7 bases, with 8 bases of the junction left unmatched. The length of the CDR3 is 15 residues. Per germline, CDR1 MNHNY and CDR2 SVGAGI (reference sequence). For the CDR3, the DNA is TGTGCCAGCAGTGCCGGGACAGGGAAGATCGGGGAGCTGTTTTTT. It specifies CASSAGTGKIGELFF.

This clone was seen only once. This chain joins TRBV7-2 and TRBJ1-1; no definite D call. CDR1 is SGHTA, CDR2 FQGNSA, per germline. The CDR3 runs to 14 residues. V was shortened by 1 base and J by 2 bases, with 8 bases between the two germline ends. The CDR3 here is CASSLVAVNTEAFF. CDR3 DNA sequence: TGTGCCAGCAGCTTAGTGGCGGTTAACACTGAAGCTTTCTTT.

The rearrangement links TRBV7-8 to TRBJ1-1; D is possibly TRBD1 (5 bases). CDR1 is SGHVS, CDR2 FQNEAQ, per germline. V lost 2 bases and J lost 6, with 16 bases in between. This CDR3 is 15 amino acids long. The chain's CDR3 is CASSLLRTGGSEAFF. CDR3 coding DNA: TGTGCCAGCAGCTTACTGAGGACGGGGGGGTCTGAAGCTTTCTTT. The full variable domain, rest sourced from reference TRBV7-8 and TRBJ1-1, is GAGVSQSPRYKVAKRGQDVALRCDPISGHVSLFWYQQALGQGPEFLTYFQNEAQLDKSGLPSDRFFAERPEGSVSTLKIQRTQQEDSAVYLCASSLLRTGGSEAFFGQGTRLTVV.

The chain uses TRBV23-1 and TRBJ1-5; D is unclear. TRBV23-1 is an ORF, and what it does is uncertain. There are 16 residues in the CDR3. The V and J ends lost 3 bases and 7 bases respectively, with 19 bases between them. The CDR3 spells CASSHKTDRGEQPQHF. The CDR3 DNA is TGCGCCAGCAGTCACAAGACCGACCGAGGAGAGCAGCCCCAGCATTTT.

CDR3 protein: CSVNRGDQPQHF. The CDR3 DNA is TGCAGCGTGAACAGGGGAGATCAGCCCCAGCATTTT. The rearrangement uses TRBV29-1 and TRBJ1-5; 7 bases map to TRBD1. J gave up 5 bases and V 6 bases, and 4 bases lay outside the gene matches. This CDR3 region has 12 residues. Germline V lookup: CDR1 SQVTM, CDR2 ANQGSEA.

V gene TRBV11-2 combines with J gene TRBJ1-2, with TRBD1 as a possible D gene (5 bases). The CDR3 consists of 16 residues. V lost 2 bases, J lost 7 bases, and 20 bases lay in between. CDR1 is SGHAT, CDR2 FQNNGV, per germline. The CDR3 DNA is TGTGCCAGCAGCTTACCCCGGTTTGGGGCTCGGGGTGGCTACACCTTC. It is translated as CASSLPRFGARGGYTF.

The rearrangement uses TRBV27 and TRBJ2-7; TRBD2 aligns across 9 bases. Germline V lookup: CDR1 MNHEY, CDR2 SMNVEV (reference sequence). Trimming took 3 bases from V and 4 from J; bases not matched to a gene: 7. CDR3 length: 15 residues. The CDR3: CASSFSRGGVYEQYF. As DNA, the CDR3 is TGTGCCAGCAGTTTCTCGCGGGGGGGCGTTTACGAGCAGTACTTC.

The chain joins TRBV11-2 to TRBJ1-6, with D maybe TRBD1 (6 bases). V dropped 5 bases and J dropped 9 bases, with 14 bases sitting between them. The CDR3 covers 14 residues. Germline CDR1 SGHAT, CDR2 FQNNGV. This CDR3 is CASSPQGVSSPLHF. CDR3 sequence (DNA): TGTGCCAGCAGCCCACAGGGTGTGAGTTCACCCCTCCACTTT.

The rearrangement links TRBV5-6 to TRBJ1-3, with 8 bases aligning to TRBD1. In germline, CDR1 is SGHDT, CDR2 YYEEEE. This CDR3 has 16 amino acids. V was clipped by 4 bases and J by 0 bases; unmatched bases: 6. The CDR3 protein is CASSRDRYRSGNTIYF. The CDR3 DNA reads TGTGCCAGCAGCAGGGACAGGTACCGCTCTGGAAACACCATATATTTT.